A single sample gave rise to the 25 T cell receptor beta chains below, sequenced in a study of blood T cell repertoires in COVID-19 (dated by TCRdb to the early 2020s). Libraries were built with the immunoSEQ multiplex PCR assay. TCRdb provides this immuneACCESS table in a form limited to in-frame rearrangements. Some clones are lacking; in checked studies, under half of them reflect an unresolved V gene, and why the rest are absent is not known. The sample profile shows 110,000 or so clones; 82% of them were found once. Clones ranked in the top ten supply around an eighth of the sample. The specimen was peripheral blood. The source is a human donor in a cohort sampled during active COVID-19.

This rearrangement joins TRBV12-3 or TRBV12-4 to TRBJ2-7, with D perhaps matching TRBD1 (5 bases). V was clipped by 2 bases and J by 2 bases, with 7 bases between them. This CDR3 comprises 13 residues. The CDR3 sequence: CASSLQGTYEQYF. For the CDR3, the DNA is TGTGCCAGCAGTTTACAGGGTACCTACGAGCAGTACTTC.

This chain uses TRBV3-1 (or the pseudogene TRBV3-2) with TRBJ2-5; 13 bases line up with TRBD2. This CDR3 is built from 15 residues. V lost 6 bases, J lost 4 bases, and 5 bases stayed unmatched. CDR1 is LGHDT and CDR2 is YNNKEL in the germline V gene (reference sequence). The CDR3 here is CASRWTSGGGETQYF. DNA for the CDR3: TGTGCCAGCAGGTGGACTAGCGGGGGTGGAGAGACCCAGTACTTC.

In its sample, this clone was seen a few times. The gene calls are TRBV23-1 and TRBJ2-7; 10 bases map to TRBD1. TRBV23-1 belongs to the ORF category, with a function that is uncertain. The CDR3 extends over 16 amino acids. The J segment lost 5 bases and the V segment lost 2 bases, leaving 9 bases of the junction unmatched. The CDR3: CASSQVGTGERDEQYF. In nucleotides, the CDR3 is TGCGCCAGCAGTCAAGTGGGGACAGGGGAAAGAGACGAGCAGTACTTC.

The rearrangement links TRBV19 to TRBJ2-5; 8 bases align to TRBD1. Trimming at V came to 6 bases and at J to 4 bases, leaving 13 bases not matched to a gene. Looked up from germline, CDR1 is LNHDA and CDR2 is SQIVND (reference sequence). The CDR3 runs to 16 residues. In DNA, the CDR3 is TGTGCCAGTAGGCCAGACGGACAGGGATCGAGAGAGACCCAGTACTTC. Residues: CASRPDGQGSRETQYF.

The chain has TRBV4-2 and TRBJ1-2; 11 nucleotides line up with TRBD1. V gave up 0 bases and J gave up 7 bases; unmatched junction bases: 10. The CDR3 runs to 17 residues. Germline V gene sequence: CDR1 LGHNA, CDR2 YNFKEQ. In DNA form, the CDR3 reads TGTGCCAGCAGCCAAGATATGGGACAGGGGGGAATAGGTGGCTACACCTTC. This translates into CASSQDMGQGGIGGYTF.

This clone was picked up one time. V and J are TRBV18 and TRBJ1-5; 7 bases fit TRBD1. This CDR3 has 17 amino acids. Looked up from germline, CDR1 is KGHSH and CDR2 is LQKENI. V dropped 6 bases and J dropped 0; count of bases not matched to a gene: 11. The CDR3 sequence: CASSSRGQDGSNQPQHF. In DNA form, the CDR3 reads TGTGCCAGCTCTTCTCGCGGACAGGACGGTAGCAATCAGCCCCAGCATTTT.

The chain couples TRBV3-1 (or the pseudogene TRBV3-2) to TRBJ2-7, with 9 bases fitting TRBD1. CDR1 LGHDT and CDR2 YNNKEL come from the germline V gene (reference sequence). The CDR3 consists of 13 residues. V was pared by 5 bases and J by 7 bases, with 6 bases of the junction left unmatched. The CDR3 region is CASSYDRGWEQYF. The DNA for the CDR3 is TGTGCCAGCAGCTACGACAGGGGGTGGGAGCAGTACTTC.

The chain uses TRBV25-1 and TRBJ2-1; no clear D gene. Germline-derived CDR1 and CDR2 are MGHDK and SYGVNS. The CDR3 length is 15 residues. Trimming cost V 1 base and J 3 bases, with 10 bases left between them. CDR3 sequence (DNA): TGTGCCAGCAGTGAATTCCTCTGGAGCTACAATGAGCAGTTCTTC. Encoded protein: CASSEFLWSYNEQFF.

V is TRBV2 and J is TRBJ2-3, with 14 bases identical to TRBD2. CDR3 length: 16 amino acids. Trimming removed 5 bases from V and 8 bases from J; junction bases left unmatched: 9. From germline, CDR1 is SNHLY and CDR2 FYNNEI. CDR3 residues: CASSFETSGGAGTQYF. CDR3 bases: TGTGCCAGCAGTTTTGAGACTAGCGGGGGGGCTGGTACGCAGTATTTT.

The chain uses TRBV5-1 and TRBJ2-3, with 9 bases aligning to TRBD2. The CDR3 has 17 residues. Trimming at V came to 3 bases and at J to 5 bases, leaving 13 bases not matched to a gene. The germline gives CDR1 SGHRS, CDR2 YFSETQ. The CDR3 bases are TGCGCCAGCAGCTCTTTACCGCGGGGGGGCGGTGGAGATACGCAGTATTTT. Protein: CASSSLPRGGGGDTQYF.

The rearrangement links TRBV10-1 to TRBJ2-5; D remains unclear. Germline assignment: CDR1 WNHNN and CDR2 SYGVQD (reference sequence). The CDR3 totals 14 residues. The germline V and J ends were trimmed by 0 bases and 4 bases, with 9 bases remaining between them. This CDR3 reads CASSESSRGETQYF. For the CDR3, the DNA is TGCGCCAGCAGTGAGTCGTCTAGAGGAGAGACCCAGTACTTC.

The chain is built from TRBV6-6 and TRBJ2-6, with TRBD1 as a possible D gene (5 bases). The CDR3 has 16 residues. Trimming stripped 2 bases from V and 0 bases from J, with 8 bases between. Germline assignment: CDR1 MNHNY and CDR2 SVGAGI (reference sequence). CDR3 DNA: TGTGCCAGCAGTTACATTAGGGGCTCTGGGGCCAACGTCCTGACTTTC. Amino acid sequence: CASSYIRGSGANVLTF.

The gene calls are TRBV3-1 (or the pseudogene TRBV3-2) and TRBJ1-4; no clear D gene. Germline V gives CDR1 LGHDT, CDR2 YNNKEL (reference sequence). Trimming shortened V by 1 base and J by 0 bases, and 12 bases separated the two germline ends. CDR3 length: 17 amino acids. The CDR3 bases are TGTGCCAGCAGCCAAGTCCCCTGGCTTACAACTAATGAAAAACTGTTTTTT. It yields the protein CASSQVPWLTTNEKLFF.

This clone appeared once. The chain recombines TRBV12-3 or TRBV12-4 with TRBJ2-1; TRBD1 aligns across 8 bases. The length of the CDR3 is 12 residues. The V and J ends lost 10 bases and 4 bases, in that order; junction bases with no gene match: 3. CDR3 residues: CANRDRYNEQFF. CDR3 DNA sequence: TGTGCCAACAGGGACAGGTACAATGAGCAGTTCTTC.

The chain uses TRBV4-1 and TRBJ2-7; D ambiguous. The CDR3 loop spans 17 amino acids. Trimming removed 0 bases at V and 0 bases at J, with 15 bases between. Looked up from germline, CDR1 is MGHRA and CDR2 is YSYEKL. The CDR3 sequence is CASSQERSVLSSYEQYF. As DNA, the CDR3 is TGCGCCAGCAGCCAAGAGAGGTCCGTCTTGAGCTCCTACGAGCAGTACTTC.

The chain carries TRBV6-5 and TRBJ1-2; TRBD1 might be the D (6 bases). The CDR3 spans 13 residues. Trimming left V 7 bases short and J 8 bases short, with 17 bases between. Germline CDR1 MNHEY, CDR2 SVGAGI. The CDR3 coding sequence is TGTGCCAGCAACCCGGGACAAACATCGGGCTACACCTTC. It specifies CASNPGQTSGYTF.

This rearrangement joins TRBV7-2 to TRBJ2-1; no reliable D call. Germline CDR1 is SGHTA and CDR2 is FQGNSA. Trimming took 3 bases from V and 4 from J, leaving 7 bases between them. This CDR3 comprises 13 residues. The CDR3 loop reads CASSLARYNEQFF. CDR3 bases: TGTGCCAGCAGCTTGGCGAGGTACAATGAGCAGTTCTTC.

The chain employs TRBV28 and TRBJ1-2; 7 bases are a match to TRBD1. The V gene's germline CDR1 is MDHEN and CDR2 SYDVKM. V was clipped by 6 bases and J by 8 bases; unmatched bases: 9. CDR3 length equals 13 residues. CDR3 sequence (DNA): TGTGCCAGCAGCACCGACAGGGCACGAGGCTACACCTTC. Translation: CASSTDRARGYTF.

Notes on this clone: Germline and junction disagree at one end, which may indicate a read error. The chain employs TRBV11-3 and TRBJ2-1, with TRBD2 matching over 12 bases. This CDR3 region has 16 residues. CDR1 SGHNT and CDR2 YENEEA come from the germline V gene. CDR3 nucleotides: TGTGCCAGCAGCTTAGGGACTAGCGGGGTTTACAGTGAGCAGTTCTTC. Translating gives CASSLGTSGVYSEQFF.

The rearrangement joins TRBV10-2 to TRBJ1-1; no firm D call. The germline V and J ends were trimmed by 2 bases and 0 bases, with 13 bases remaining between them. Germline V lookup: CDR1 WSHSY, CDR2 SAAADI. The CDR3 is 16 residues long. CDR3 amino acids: CASSELAGLMNTEAFF. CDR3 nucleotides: TGCGCCAGCAGTGAGCTGGCAGGCCTCATGAACACTGAAGCTTTCTTT.

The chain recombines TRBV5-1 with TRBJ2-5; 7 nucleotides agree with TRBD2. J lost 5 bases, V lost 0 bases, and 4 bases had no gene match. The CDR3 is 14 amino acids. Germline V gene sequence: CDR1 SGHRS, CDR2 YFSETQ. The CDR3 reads CASSLASGEETQYF. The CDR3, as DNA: TGCGCCAGCAGCTTGGCCAGCGGGGAGGAGACCCAGTACTTC.

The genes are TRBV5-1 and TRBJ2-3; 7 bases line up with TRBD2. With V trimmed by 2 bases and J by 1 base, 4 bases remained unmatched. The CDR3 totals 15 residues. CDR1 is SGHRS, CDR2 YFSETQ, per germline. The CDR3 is CASSFRGDGTDTQYF. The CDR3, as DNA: TGCGCCAGCAGCTTTCGGGGGGACGGCACAGATACGCAGTATTTT.

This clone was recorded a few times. The CDR3 bases are TGTGCCAGCAGCTCGAGGACAGAGGACTATGGCTACACCTTC. This codes for CASSSRTEDYGYTF. The V call is TRBV3-1 (or the pseudogene TRBV3-2), the J call TRBJ1-2; TRBD1 is a possible D gene (6 bases). The CDR3 has 14 residues. Per germline, CDR1 LGHDT and CDR2 YNNKEL (reference sequence). V was cut by 5 bases and J by 3 bases, with 13 bases left in between.

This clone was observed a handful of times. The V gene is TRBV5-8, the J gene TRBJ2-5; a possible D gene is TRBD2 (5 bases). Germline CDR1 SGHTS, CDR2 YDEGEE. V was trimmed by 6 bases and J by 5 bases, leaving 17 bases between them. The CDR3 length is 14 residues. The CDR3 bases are TGTGCCAGCATCGCTCCGGGGTACCGGGAGACCCAGTACTTC. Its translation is CASIAPGYRETQYF.

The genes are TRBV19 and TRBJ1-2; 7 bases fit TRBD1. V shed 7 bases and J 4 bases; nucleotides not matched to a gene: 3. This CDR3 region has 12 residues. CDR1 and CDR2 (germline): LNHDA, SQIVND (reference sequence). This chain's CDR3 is CASMGQSYGYTF. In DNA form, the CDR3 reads TGTGCCAGTATGGGACAGAGCTATGGCTACACCTTC.